This entry lists 17 T cell receptor beta chains sequenced from one sample in a study of shared clonotypes between healthy human individuals. The protocol was immunoSEQ multiplex PCR, while the TCRdb copy is restricted to in-frame clones and leaves out a portion. The sample has a few million clones; around 94% are singletons. Sequenced material: naive CD4+ T cells sorted from blood. Subset denoted: CD45RA+ positively selected. These receptor sequences come from a young man in good health.

The V and J genes are TRBV21-1 and TRBJ2-1; the table's D gene call, TRBD2, was not cross checked with the DNA. TRBV21-1 is described as a pseudogene. The CDR3 runs 18 residues. The DNA for the CDR3 is TGTGCCAGCAGCAAACGGTGGGCTAGCGAGACAACCTACAATGAGCAGTTCTTC. This gives the protein CASSKRWASETTYNEQFF.

This chain joins TRBV9 and TRBJ1-2; the match to TRBD1 covers 10 bases. Trimming at V came to 3 bases and at J to 5 bases, leaving 16 bases not matched to a gene. Per germline, CDR1 SGDLS and CDR2 YYNGEE. The CDR3 has 18 residues. The CDR3 DNA sequence: TGTGCCAGCAGCGCCCAACCCGGGACAGGGGCCCTAAGATATGGCTACACCTTC. It encodes CASSAQPGTGALRYGYTF.

The gene calls are TRBV7-2 and TRBJ2-2; D not certain. V was clipped by 5 bases and J by 4 bases, with 11 bases between them. The CDR3 is made up of 14 amino acids. CDR1 is SGHTA, CDR2 FQGNSA, per germline. The CDR3 DNA follows: TGTGCCAGCAGCCCACTCTTAGCCACCGGGGAGCTGTTTTTT. Protein sequence: CASSPLLATGELFF.

This chain joins TRBV6-5 and TRBJ2-6; D may be TRBD1 or TRBD2 (5 bases each). With 0 bases removed from V and 2 bases from J, the gap between germline ends came to 8 bases. This CDR3 has 16 amino acids. Looked up from germline, CDR1 is MNHEY and CDR2 is SVGAGI. The CDR3 region is CASSYSGETGANVLTF. The CDR3 nucleotides are TGTGCCAGCAGTTACTCAGGGGAGACTGGGGCCAACGTCCTGACTTTC.

The rearrangement uses TRBV7-2 and TRBJ1-5; TRBD1 matches 9 bases. This CDR3 is built from 20 residues. Trimming at V came to 0 bases and at J to 0 bases, leaving 12 bases not matched to a gene. CDR1 and CDR2 (germline): SGHTA, FQGNSA. CDR3 nucleotide sequence: TGTGCCAGCAGCTTAGCGCAGACAGGGGGGGGATCTTATAGCAATCAGCCCCAGCATTTT. The encoded protein is CASSLAQTGGGSYSNQPQHF.

The CDR3 DNA is TGTGCCAGCAGCCGGACAGTCTCTGGAAACACCATATATTTT. This encodes CASSRTVSGNTIYF. The V and J genes are TRBV28 and TRBJ1-3; TRBD1 is a possible D gene (6 bases). Trimming left V 6 bases short and J 0 bases short, with 9 bases between. Germline values: CDR1 MDHEN, CDR2 SYDVKM. CDR3 length: 14 amino acids.

This clone has only a few counts. This chain links TRBV9 with TRBJ1-6, with D possibly matching TRBD1 (6 bases). The CDR3 is made up of 15 amino acids. Trimming cost V 0 bases and J 10 bases, with 14 bases left between them. Germline V gene sequence: CDR1 SGDLS, CDR2 YYNGEE. The CDR3 loop is CASSVAQGSMSPLHF. CDR3 in DNA: TGTGCCAGCAGCGTAGCTCAGGGGTCGATGTCACCCCTCCACTTT. Looking up the rest from reference TRBV9 and TRBJ1-6 gives the full variable domain: DSGVTQTPKHLITATGQRVTLRCSPRSGDLSVYWYQQSLDQGLQFLIQYYNGEERAKGNILERFSAQQFPDLHSELNLSSLELGDSALYFCASSVAQGSMSPLHFGNGTRLTVT.

This clone showed up just once. The identical CDR3 is also encoded by other nucleotide sequences in the sample. The J gene is TRBJ2-3, the V gene TRBV5-1; 9 bases match TRBD1. This CDR3 contains 14 residues. Trimming took 3 bases from V and 4 from J; bases not matched to a gene: 3. Germline V gives CDR1 SGHRS, CDR2 YFSETQ. DNA for the CDR3: TGCGCCAGCAGCTCGGGACAGGGACCAGATACGCAGTATTTT. Protein: CASSSGQGPDTQYF.

V and J are TRBV7-6 and TRBJ2-7; D is ambiguous. Germline loops: CDR1 SGHVS, CDR2 FNYEAQ. CDR3 length equals 16 residues. V was clipped by 5 bases and J by 3 bases, with 20 bases between them. The DNA for the CDR3 is TGTGCCAGCAGCGTTCTTGGTGGCGTAGGCATCTACGAGCAGTACTTC. Protein product: CASSVLGGVGIYEQYF.

This CDR3 is CASSEDLPGEQFF. In nucleotides, the CDR3 is TGTGCCAGCAGTGAAGACCTGCCAGGTGAGCAGTTCTTC. The gene calls are TRBV2 and TRBJ2-1; D call uncertain. Germline assignment: CDR1 SNHLY and CDR2 FYNNEI. V gave up 1 base and J gave up 9 bases, with 10 bases separating them. The CDR3 consists of 13 residues.

This CDR3 reads CATSRVTVGEQYF. DNA for the CDR3: TGTGCCACCAGCAGGGTAACAGTCGGCGAGCAGTACTTC. The V call is TRBV15, the J call TRBJ2-7; D unclear. The V gene lost 3 bases and the J gene lost 6 bases, with 12 bases spanning the gap. Germline V lookup: CDR1 LNHNV, CDR2 YYDKDF (reference sequence). The CDR3 has 13 amino acids.

The genes are TRBV5-1 and TRBJ2-1; D possibly corresponds to TRBD1 (5 bases). Germline V gene lookup returns CDR1 SGHRS and CDR2 YFSETQ. The V gene lost 1 base and the J gene lost 5 bases, with 10 bases spanning the gap. There are 14 residues in the CDR3. The CDR3 loop is CASSLTGWNNEQFF. CDR3 bases: TGCGCCAGCAGCTTGACAGGTTGGAACAATGAGCAGTTCTTC. Using reference TRBV5-1 and TRBJ2-1 for the parts outside the CDR3, the full variable domain is KAGVTQTPRYLIKTRGQQVTLSCSPISGHRSVSWYQQTPGQGLQFLFEYFSETQRNKGNFPGRFSGRQFSNSRSEMNVSTLELGDSALYLCASSLTGWNNEQFFGPGTRLTVL.

This chain joins TRBV7-2 and TRBJ1-1; weak D call: TRBD1 (5 bases). The CDR3 length is 16 residues. The V end was cut by 7 bases, the J end by 4 bases, with 22 bases between. Germline CDR1 is SGHTA and CDR2 is FQGNSA. The CDR3 region is CASTKGRGAGITEAFF. The DNA for the CDR3 is TGTGCCAGCACCAAGGGCCGTGGGGCAGGGATCACTGAAGCTTTCTTT.

This clone was recorded once. This sample also contains other DNA sequences that code for the same CDR3. The V gene is TRBV2, the J gene TRBJ2-5; D is undetermined. There are 11 residues in the CDR3. Germline V CDR1 and CDR2: SNHLY, FYNNEI. Trimming removed 4 bases at V and 4 bases at J, with 4 bases between. As DNA, the CDR3 is TGTGCCAGCAGTGGGCGAGAGACCCAGTACTTC. As protein: CASSGRETQYF.

The rearrangement joins TRBV10-3 to TRBJ2-1; 12 bases align to TRBD2. The CDR3 spans 20 residues. V lost 4 bases and J lost 0; bases outside the gene matches: 13. Per germline, CDR1 ENHRY and CDR2 SYGVKD. Here the CDR3 DNA reads TGTGCCATCAGTGGTCCAATTGGACTAGCGGGGACCAGCTCCTACAATGAGCAGTTCTTC. Translating gives CAISGPIGLAGTSSYNEQFF.

The rearrangement uses TRBV6-5 and TRBJ2-7; tentative D call: TRBD2 (5 bases). Germline lookup yields CDR1 MNHEY and CDR2 SVGAGI. The CDR3 extends over 15 amino acids. With 2 bases removed from V and 0 bases from J, the gap between germline ends came to 11 bases. CDR3 residues: CASSYRAVSSYEQYF. The CDR3 DNA reads TGTGCCAGCAGTTACAGAGCGGTTAGCTCCTACGAGCAGTACTTC.

The table lists this clone with a few counts. The V call is TRBV9, the J call TRBJ1-1, with D possibly being TRBD1 (6 bases). The CDR3 consists of 13 residues. CDR1 is SGDLS, CDR2 YYNGEE, per germline. Trimming stripped 8 bases from V and 4 bases from J, with 15 bases between. CDR3 nucleotides: TGTGCCAGTTCCCAGGGGAGAGGCACTGAAGCTTTCTTT. The encoded protein is CASSQGRGTEAFF.